Presented here are 13 T cell receptor beta chains from one specimen sequenced in a study of cytomegalovirus exposure and HLA in healthy donors. Use of 60 Vbeta and 13 Jbeta primers characterized the PCR. Produced via immunoSEQ multiplex PCR; TCRdb's table is partial and in-frame only. The table has tens of thousands of clones, 65% to 80% seen once; the top ten hold approximately 10%. Sequenced material: PBMCs. These TCRs come from a woman aged 40 to 49 in good health and CMV-seropositive.

In the case of this clone: In the same sample, other DNA sequences code for this CDR3. The chain joins TRBV5-6 to TRBJ1-1; 7 nucleotides align to TRBD1. Germline lookup yields CDR1 SGHDT and CDR2 YYEEEE. Trimming removed 5 bases from V and 7 bases from J; junction bases left unmatched: 14. The CDR3 contains 15 residues. CDR3 amino acids: CASRVQNRGLVEAFF. In nucleotides, the CDR3 is TGTGCCAGCAGGGTACAAAACAGGGGTCTCGTTGAAGCTTTCTTT.

This clone was seen more than once but under ten times. This chain links TRBV4-1 with TRBJ2-3; 8 nucleotides match TRBD2. J lost 6 bases, V lost 1 base, and 15 bases had no gene match. Germline V gives CDR1 MGHRA, CDR2 YSYEKL. The CDR3 covers 18 residues. This CDR3 is CASSQVAAAGEVRDTQYF. Written as DNA, the CDR3 is TGCGCCAGCAGCCAAGTGGCGGCAGCGGGAGAGGTTAGGGATACGCAGTATTTT.

The chain employs TRBV6-5 and TRBJ1-2; D possibly corresponds to TRBD1 (5 bases). Germline assignment: CDR1 MNHEY and CDR2 SVGAGI. The CDR3 is 12 residues long. With 6 bases removed from V and 7 bases from J, the gap between germline ends came to 12 bases. The CDR3 DNA reads TGTGCCAGCAGCCACGGGGGAGGTGGCTACACCTTC. Protein: CASSHGGGGYTF.

The V gene is TRBV5-1, the J gene TRBJ2-5, with 7 bases aligning to TRBD1. The J call is uncertain, as TRBJ2-7 better fits the DNA end. Germline V CDR1 and CDR2: SGHRS, YFSETQ. This CDR3 comprises 13 residues. CDR3 protein: CASSSETGAEQYF. The CDR3 DNA sequence: TGCGCCAGCAGCTCCGAAACAGGGGCCGAGCAGTACTTC.

This clone ranks as medium-sized (0.01 to 0.1%). The chain has TRBV11-2 and TRBJ2-1, with a possible D match to TRBD2 (5 bases). The CDR3 is made up of 17 amino acids. V lost 4 bases to trimming and J lost 0 bases, with 16 bases between them. Germline V lookup: CDR1 SGHAT, CDR2 FQNNGV. The CDR3 protein is CASSSGKLGSSYNEQFF. The CDR3 DNA is TGTGCCAGCAGCTCGGGGAAACTAGGGAGCTCCTACAATGAGCAGTTCTTC. The entire variable domain, with the rest obtained from reference TRBV11-2 and TRBJ2-1, is as follows: EAGVAQSPRYKIIEKRQSVAFWCNPISGHATLYWYQQILGQGPKLLIQFQNNGVVDDSQLPKDRFSAERLKGVDSTLKIQPAKLEDSAVYLCASSSGKLGSSYNEQFFGPGTRLTVL.

This chain links TRBV6-1 with TRBJ2-7, with D possibly matching TRBD2 (6 bases). The V and J ends lost 6 bases and 2 bases respectively, with 17 bases between them. The CDR3 extends over 15 amino acids. Germline CDR1 and CDR2: MNHNS and SASEGT. The CDR3 reads CASRRDSTWAYEQYF. CDR3 coding DNA: TGTGCCAGCAGGAGGGACTCAACCTGGGCCTACGAGCAGTACTTC.

The chain's CDR3 is CASIGQGMSAGELFF. The CDR3 DNA is TGTGCCAGCATCGGACAGGGAATGAGCGCCGGGGAGCTGTTTTTT. The rearrangement links TRBV5-6 to TRBJ2-2; 8 nucleotides align to TRBD1. Trimming removed 6 bases from V and 6 bases from J; junction bases left unmatched: 10. This CDR3 spans 15 amino acids. Germline loops: CDR1 SGHDT, CDR2 YYEEEE.

This chain links TRBV7-9 with TRBJ2-7; no definite D call. The length of the CDR3 is 14 residues. Deletions cut 5 bases from V and 0 bases from J, with 11 bases between. Germline CDR1 SEHNR, CDR2 FQNEAQ (reference sequence). The CDR3 DNA sequence: TGTGCCAGCAGCCTTCCAGTCTTCTCCTACGAGCAGTACTTC. Translating gives CASSLPVFSYEQYF.

V and J are TRBV4-1 and TRBJ2-7; maybe TRBD2 (6 bases). The CDR3 consists of 15 residues. The germline CDR1 and CDR2 sequences are MGHRA and YSYEKL. Trimming removed 0 bases at V and 7 bases at J, with 16 bases between. Written as DNA, the CDR3 is TGCGCCAGCAGCCAAGAGGGACTGAGAGAGGGGGAGCAGTACTTC. Translation: CASSQEGLREGEQYF.

The chain employs TRBV5-1 and TRBJ2-4; possible D gene TRBD1, 6 bases. The CDR3 extends over 16 amino acids. V was clipped by 4 bases and J by 7 bases, with 21 bases between them. Per germline, CDR1 SGHRS and CDR2 YFSETQ. The CDR3 reads CASSPGTQGSRNIQYF. In DNA form, the CDR3 reads TGCGCCAGCAGCCCCGGGACACAGGGATCTCGGAACATTCAGTACTTC.

In this sample, this clone turned up once. The chain couples TRBV5-5 to TRBJ1-4, with D possibly being TRBD1 (5 bases). The CDR3 extends over 17 amino acids. Germline lookup yields CDR1 SGHKS and CDR2 YYEKEE (reference sequence). Trimming shortened V by 2 bases and J by 0 bases, and 14 bases separated the two germline ends. CDR3 nucleotides: TGTGCCAGCAGCTTCAGGGAACCAGATGCAACTAATGAAAAACTGTTTTTT. Translation: CASSFREPDATNEKLFF.

This chain connects TRBV25-1 to TRBJ1-2; the match to TRBD1 covers 7 bases. J lost 7 bases, V lost 2 bases, and 7 bases had no gene match. CDR1 and CDR2 from the germline V gene are MGHDK and SYGVNS. The CDR3 spans 14 residues. CDR3 sequence reads: CASSERMGQFGYTF. The CDR3 DNA reads as TGTGCCAGCAGTGAAAGGATGGGACAGTTTGGCTACACCTTC.

The chain combines TRBV7-8 with TRBJ2-7, with a tentative D call TRBD2 (5 bases). The ends were cut back, 2 bases at V and 3 bases at J, with 14 bases in the middle. The germline V gene has CDR1 SGHVS and CDR2 FQNEAQ. The length of the CDR3 is 15 residues. DNA for the CDR3: TGTGCCAGCAGCTTAAACCCCCCTAGCAACTACGAGCAGTACTTC. This gives the protein CASSLNPPSNYEQYF.